The 19 T cell receptor beta chains below were found in one sample sequenced in a study of shared clonotypes between healthy human individuals. Repertoires were generated with immunoSEQ multiplex PCR, while TCRdb's copy carries only in-frame clones and drops some. The table lists around 980,000 clones, approximately 80% of them singletons, with 0.55% to 0.7% in the top ten. The sample was memory CD4+ T cells from PBMCs. The sample's subset: CD45RA-negative fraction. The source of these receptors is a man aged 18 to 29 in good health. Some clones in this sample may be carry-over from other donors' samples.

This clone was recorded a few times. One junction end disagrees with the germline gene, perhaps due to a read error. The CDR3 DNA follows: TGTGCCAGTAGTAATAATCCGCCCCAGCATTTT. Its protein is CASSNNPPQHF. The gene calls are TRBV19 and TRBJ1-5, with D unclear. This CDR3 is built from 11 residues. CDR1 and CDR2 (germline): LNHDA, SQIVND (reference sequence). The full variable domain, in which reference TRBV19 and TRBJ1-5 provide the parts outside the CDR3, is DGGITQSPKYLFRKEGQNVTLSCEQNLNHDAMYWYRQDPGQGLRLIYYSQIVNDFQKGDIAEGYSVSREKKESFPLTVTSAQKNPTAFYLCASSNNPPQHFGDGTRLSIL.

The chain combines TRBV6-5 with TRBJ2-1, with D unclear. Germline CDR1 and CDR2: MNHEY and SVGAGI. CDR3 length: 12 amino acids. Trimming took 10 bases from V and 3 from J, leaving 10 bases between them. The CDR3 bases are TGTGCCACGAACACCTACTACAATGAGCAGTTCTTC. As protein: CATNTYYNEQFF.

The DNA of the CDR3 is TGTGCCAGCAGTCCCCCGGACAGTCGCCTCTCCTACGAGCAGTACTTC. It is translated as CASSPPDSRLSYEQYF. This chain joins TRBV28 and TRBJ2-7, with D maybe TRBD1 (6 bases). The CDR3 covers 16 residues. Germline loops: CDR1 MDHEN, CDR2 SYDVKM. V was pared by 5 bases and J by 0 bases, with 17 bases between.

The chain has TRBV28 and TRBJ2-1, with 7 bases that match TRBD1. Germline V CDR1 and CDR2: MDHEN, SYDVKM. Germline trimming cut 5 bases from V and 7 bases from J; bases unmatched to any gene: 11. CDR3 size: 15 residues. CDR3 sequence reads: CASSPQTGYSNEQFF. The DNA for the CDR3 is TGTGCCAGCAGTCCCCAGACAGGGTATTCGAATGAGCAGTTCTTC.

J is TRBJ1-2 and V is TRBV5-1; D gene ambiguous. The CDR3 totals 16 residues. V dropped 0 bases and J dropped 0 bases, with 12 bases sitting between them. CDR1 is SGHRS and CDR2 is YFSETQ in the germline V gene. The CDR3 loop reads CASSLGQLRANYGYTF. The DNA for the CDR3 is TGCGCCAGCAGCTTGGGGCAGCTTAGAGCTAACTATGGCTACACCTTC.

The rearrangement links TRBV30 to TRBJ2-3, with D unclear. The CDR3 has 12 amino acids. V was clipped by 3 bases and J by 2 bases, with 6 bases between them. CDR1 is GTSNPN and CDR2 is SVGIG in the germline V gene (reference sequence). CDR3: CAWSLLTDTQYF. Here the CDR3 DNA reads TGTGCCTGGAGCCTCCTCACAGATACGCAGTATTTT.

The chain couples TRBV5-5 to TRBJ1-2; 9 bases are a match to TRBD1. Per germline, CDR1 SGHKS and CDR2 YYEKEE (reference sequence). There are 15 residues in the CDR3. Losses at the gene ends were 4 bases for V and 4 bases for J; bases not matched to a gene: 8. The CDR3 reads CASSTGDRALYGYTF. DNA of the CDR3: TGTGCCAGCAGCACAGGGGACAGGGCTCTCTATGGCTACACCTTC.

The chain links TRBV5-1 to TRBJ2-3; TRBD2 matches at 14 bases. The CDR3 consists of 17 residues. Germline V lookup: CDR1 SGHRS, CDR2 YFSETQ. J lost 2 bases, V lost 4 bases, and 6 bases had no gene match. This CDR3 is CASSLGTSGSPTDTQYF. Here the CDR3 DNA reads TGCGCCAGCAGCCTCGGGACTAGCGGGAGCCCCACAGATACGCAGTATTTT. Full variable domain (rest looked up from reference TRBV5-1 and TRBJ2-3): KAGVTQTPRYLIKTRGQQVTLSCSPISGHRSVSWYQQTPGQGLQFLFEYFSETQRNKGNFPGRFSGRQFSNSRSEMNVSTLELGDSALYLCASSLGTSGSPTDTQYFGPGTRLTVL.

The chain has TRBV5-1 and TRBJ1-3; tentative D call: TRBD1 (6 bases). CDR1 is SGHRS, CDR2 YFSETQ, per germline. This CDR3 has 16 residues. The V and J ends lost 0 bases and 8 bases respectively, with 18 bases between them. DNA of the CDR3: TGCGCCAGCAGCTTGGGGCTCGGCAGGGGCCAAGACACCATATATTTT. Translated: CASSLGLGRGQDTIYF.

V gene TRBV18 combines with J gene TRBJ1-4; the D is unclear. The V gene's germline CDR1 is KGHSH and CDR2 LQKENI. The germline V and J ends were trimmed by 0 bases and 8 bases, with 16 bases remaining between them. CDR3 size: 16 residues. The CDR3 DNA reads as TGTGCCAGCTCACCACCGAGTCGCGGGAGAATCGAAAAACTGTTTTTT. It yields the protein CASSPPSRGRIEKLFF.

As concerns this clone: This may stem from a read error, because a much larger clone lies one nucleotide away. The chain recombines TRBV30 with TRBJ1-1; D might be TRBD1 (6 bases). CDR1 and CDR2 from the germline V gene are GTSNPN and SVGIG (reference sequence). Trimming pared 8 bases from V and 7 bases from J, leaving 26 bases between. The CDR3 is 15 amino acids. The CDR3, as DNA: TGTGCCCGGAAGGGGTTTTGGACAGCCGGGGATGAAGCTTTCTTT. Translation: CARKGFWTAGDEAFF.

Comment on this clone: This may be a read error: a much more frequent sequence differs by one nucleotide. The sample holds other DNA sequences that translate to the same CDR3. V gene TRBV28 combines with J gene TRBJ1-3; D not certain. Trimming removed 3 bases from V and 2 bases from J, with 8 bases in between. Germline CDR1 MDHEN, CDR2 SYDVKM. The CDR3 contains 14 residues. The chain's CDR3 is CASSLGGAGNTIYF. The CDR3, as DNA: TGTGCCAGCAGTTTGGGCGGGGCTGGAAACACCATATATTTT.

J is TRBJ2-7 and V is TRBV4-3; TRBD1 aligns across 12 bases. Per the germline V gene, CDR1 is LGHNA and CDR2 is YSLEER. Losses at the gene ends were 1 base for V and 7 bases for J; bases not matched to a gene: 8. The CDR3 is made up of 16 amino acids. DNA for the CDR3: TGCGCCAGCAGCCAAGGCTATGGGACAGGGGGCTTAGAGCAGTACTTC. It translates to CASSQGYGTGGLEQYF.

As for this clone: A far larger clone is just one base off, so this is likely a read error. In the same sample, other DNA sequences code for this CDR3. J is TRBJ2-2 and V is TRBV11-3; D ambiguous. The CDR3 length is 12 residues. Germline CDR1 and CDR2: SGHNT and YENEEA. V was shortened by 3 bases and J by 4 bases, with 3 bases between the two germline ends. In nucleotides, the CDR3 is TGTGCCAGCAGCTTTTTCACCGGGGAGCTGTTTTTT. The encoded protein is CASSFFTGELFF.

Written as DNA, the CDR3 is TGTGCCAGCAGTGGGGGGACAGGGGGCTTGGTAGTTTCTGGAAACACCATATATTTT. It specifies CASSGGTGGLVVSGNTIYF. The chain joins TRBV28 to TRBJ1-3; 12 bases line up with TRBD1. Germline CDR1 MDHEN, CDR2 SYDVKM. The ends lost 5 bases at V and 1 base at J; junction bases unmatched: 12. The CDR3 extends over 19 amino acids. The complete variable domain, with remaining parts taken from reference TRBV28 and TRBJ1-3, reads DVKVTQSSRYLVKRTGEKVFLECVQDMDHENMFWYRQDPGLGLRLIYFSYDVKMKEKGDIPEGYSVSREKKERFSLILESASTNQTSMYLCASSGGTGGLVVSGNTIYFGEGSWLTVV.

The CDR3 DNA sequence: TGTGCCAGTCAGATCCCGGGACTAGGGCTCTACGAGCAGTACTTC. Its protein product is CASQIPGLGLYEQYF. This chain links TRBV28 with TRBJ2-7; 8 bases align to TRBD2. The germline gives CDR1 MDHEN, CDR2 SYDVKM. The CDR3 is made up of 15 amino acids. V was clipped by 9 bases and J by 3 bases; unmatched bases: 13.

This sequence joins TRBV4-2 and TRBJ2-1; no definite D call. Germline assignment: CDR1 LGHNA and CDR2 YNFKEQ. The ends were cut back, 0 bases at V and 6 bases at J, with 9 bases in the middle. This CDR3 has 14 amino acids. The CDR3 coding sequence is TGTGCCAGCAGCCAAGATACGAGTACCAATGAGCAGTTCTTC. The encoded protein is CASSQDTSTNEQFF.

V gene TRBV6-1 combines with J gene TRBJ2-2; tentative D call: TRBD1 (5 bases). The CDR3 runs 14 residues. Trimming took 5 bases from V and 4 from J, leaving 11 bases between them. Germline V gene lookup returns CDR1 MNHNS and CDR2 SASEGT. This chain's CDR3 is CASSIQGFTGELFF. CDR3 in DNA: TGTGCCAGCAGTATCCAGGGATTCACCGGGGAGCTGTTTTTT.

V gene TRBV18 combines with J gene TRBJ2-1; D call uncertain. CDR1 and CDR2 from the germline V gene are KGHSH and LQKENI. The CDR3 length is 13 residues. V shed 3 bases and J shed 8 bases, with 11 bases lying between them. This CDR3 reads CASSPSQFHEQFF. Here the CDR3 DNA reads TGTGCCAGCTCACCTTCACAGTTCCATGAGCAGTTCTTC.